This T cell receptor beta chain is from a study of blood T cell repertoires in COVID-19. Study-wide background: PBMCs, B-cell-depleted T cells, or T cells were the source of the cDNA or gDNA that made up the material.

For this clone: The junction departs from germline at one end; a sequencing error may be responsible.

Per the original methods: Reference gene primer amplification gave estimated nucleated cell counts. Measured with immunoSEQ multiplex PCR; TCRdb has only the in-frame clones, and not every one. V and J calls plus clone size are reproduced from that table; the DNA served to infer D and trimming. The sample contains about 170,000 clones, approximately 86% of which appear only once. The sample was peripheral blood. The clonotype was recovered from a man aged 60 to 75 who had recovered from COVID-19.

In DNA form, the CDR3 reads TGTGCCAGCAGCTTCACTAGCGGGGCGCCCCTTGGCACCGAGGAGCTGTTTTTT. Protein sequence: CASSFTSGAPLGTEELFF. This chain connects TRBV7-3 to TRBJ2-2, with 10 bases identical to TRBD2. Germline CDR1 SGHTA, CDR2 FQGTGA. The CDR3 length is 18 residues.